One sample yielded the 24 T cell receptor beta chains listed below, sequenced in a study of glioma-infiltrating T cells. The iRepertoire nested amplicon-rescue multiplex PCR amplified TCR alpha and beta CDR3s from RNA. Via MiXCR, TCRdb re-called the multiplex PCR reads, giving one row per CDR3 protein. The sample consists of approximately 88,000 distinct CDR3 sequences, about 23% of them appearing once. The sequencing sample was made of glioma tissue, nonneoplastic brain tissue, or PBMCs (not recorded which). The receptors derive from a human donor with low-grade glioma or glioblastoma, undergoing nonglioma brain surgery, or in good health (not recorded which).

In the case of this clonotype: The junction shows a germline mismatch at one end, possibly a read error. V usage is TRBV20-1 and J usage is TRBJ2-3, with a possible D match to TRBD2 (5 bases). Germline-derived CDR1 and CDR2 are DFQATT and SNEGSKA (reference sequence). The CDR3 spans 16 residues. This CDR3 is CSAPRTGALRTNTRYF. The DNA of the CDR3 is TGCAGTGCGCCCCGGACTGGAGCGTTACGCACAAATACGCGGTATTTT.

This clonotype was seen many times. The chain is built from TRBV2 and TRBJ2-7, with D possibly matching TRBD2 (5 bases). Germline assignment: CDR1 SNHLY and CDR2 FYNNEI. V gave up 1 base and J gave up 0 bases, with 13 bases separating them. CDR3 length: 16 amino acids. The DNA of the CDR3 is TGTGCCAGCAGTGAAGTTGTGAGGGCCCCCTCCTACGAGCAGTACTTC. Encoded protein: CASSEVVRAPSYEQYF.

In nucleotides, the CDR3 is TGTGCCAGCAGTTACTCGACAGGGGCGGGTACTGAAGCTTTCTTT. This codes for CASSYSTGAGTEAFF. The rearrangement links TRBV6-2 or TRBV6-3 to TRBJ1-1; 8 bases fit TRBD1. The V gene end was trimmed by 0 bases and the J gene end by 5 bases; junction bases not matched to a gene: 5. CDR1 and CDR2 from the germline V gene are MNHEY and SVGEGT. CDR3 length: 15 residues.

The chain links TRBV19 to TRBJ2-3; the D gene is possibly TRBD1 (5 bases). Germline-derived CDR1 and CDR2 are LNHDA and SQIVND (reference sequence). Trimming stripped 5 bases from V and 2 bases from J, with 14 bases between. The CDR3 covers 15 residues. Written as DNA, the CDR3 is TGTGCCAGTAGTCCCCAGGGCCTTTACACAGATACGCAGTATTTT. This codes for CASSPQGLYTDTQYF.

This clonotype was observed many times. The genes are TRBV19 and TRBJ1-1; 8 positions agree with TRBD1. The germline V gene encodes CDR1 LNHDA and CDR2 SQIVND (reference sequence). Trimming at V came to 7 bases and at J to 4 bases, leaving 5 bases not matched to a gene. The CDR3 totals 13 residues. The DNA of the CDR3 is TGTGCCAGTATGATCACAGGGGGCACTGAAGCTTTCTTT. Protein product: CASMITGGTEAFF.

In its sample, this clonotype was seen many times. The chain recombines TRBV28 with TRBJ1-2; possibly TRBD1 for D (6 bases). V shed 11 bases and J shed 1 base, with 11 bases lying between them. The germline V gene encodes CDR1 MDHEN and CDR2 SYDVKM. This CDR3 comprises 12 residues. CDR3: CAATGINYGYTF. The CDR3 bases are TGTGCCGCAACAGGGATTAACTATGGCTACACCTTC.

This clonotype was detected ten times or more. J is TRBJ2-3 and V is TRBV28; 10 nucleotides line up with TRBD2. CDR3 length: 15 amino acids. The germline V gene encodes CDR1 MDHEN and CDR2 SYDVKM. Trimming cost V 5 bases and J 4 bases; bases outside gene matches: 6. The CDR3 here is CASSLVAGGADTQYF. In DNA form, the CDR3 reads TGTGCCAGCAGTCTTGTAGCGGGGGGCGCAGATACGCAGTATTTT.

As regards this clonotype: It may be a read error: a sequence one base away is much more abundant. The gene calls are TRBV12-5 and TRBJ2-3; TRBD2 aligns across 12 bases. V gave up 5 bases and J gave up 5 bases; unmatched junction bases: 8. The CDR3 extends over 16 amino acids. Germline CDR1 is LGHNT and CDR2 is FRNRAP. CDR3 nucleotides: TGTGCTAGTGGTGCGACTAGCGGGAGCGGTGAAGATACGCAGTATTTT. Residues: CASGATSGSGEDTQYF.

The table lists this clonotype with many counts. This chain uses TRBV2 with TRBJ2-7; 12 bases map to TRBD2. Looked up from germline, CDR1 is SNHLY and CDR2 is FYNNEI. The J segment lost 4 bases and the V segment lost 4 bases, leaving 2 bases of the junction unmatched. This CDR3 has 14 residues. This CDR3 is CASSGTSGGYEQYF. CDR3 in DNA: TGTGCCAGCAGTGGAACTAGCGGGGGGTACGAGCAGTACTTC.

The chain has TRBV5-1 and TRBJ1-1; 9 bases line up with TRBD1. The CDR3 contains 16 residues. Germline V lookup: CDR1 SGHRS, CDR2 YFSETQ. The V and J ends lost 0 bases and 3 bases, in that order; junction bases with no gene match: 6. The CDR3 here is CASSLERGQGDTEAFF. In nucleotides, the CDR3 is TGCGCCAGCAGCTTGGAGAGGGGACAGGGTGACACTGAAGCTTTCTTT.

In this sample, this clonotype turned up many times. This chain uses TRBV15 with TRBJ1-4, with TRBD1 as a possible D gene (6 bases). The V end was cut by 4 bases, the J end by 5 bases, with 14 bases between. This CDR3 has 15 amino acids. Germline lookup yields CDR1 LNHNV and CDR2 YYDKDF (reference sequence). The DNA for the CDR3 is TGTGCCACCAGCAAGACCGACAGGCCAAATGAAAAACTGTTTTTT. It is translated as CATSKTDRPNEKLFF.

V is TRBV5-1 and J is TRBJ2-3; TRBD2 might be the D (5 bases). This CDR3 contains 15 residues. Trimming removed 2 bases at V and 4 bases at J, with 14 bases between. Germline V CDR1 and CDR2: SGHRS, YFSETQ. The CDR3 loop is CASSFFSRVADTQYF. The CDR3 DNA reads TGCGCCAGCAGCTTTTTTTCGAGGGTGGCAGATACGCAGTATTTT.

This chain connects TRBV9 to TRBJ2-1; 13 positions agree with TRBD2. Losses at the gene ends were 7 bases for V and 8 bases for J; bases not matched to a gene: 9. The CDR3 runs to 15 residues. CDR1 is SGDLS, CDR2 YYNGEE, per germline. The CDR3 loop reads CASGRTSGGFDEQFF. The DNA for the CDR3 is TGTGCCAGCGGGAGGACTAGCGGGGGATTTGATGAGCAGTTCTTC.

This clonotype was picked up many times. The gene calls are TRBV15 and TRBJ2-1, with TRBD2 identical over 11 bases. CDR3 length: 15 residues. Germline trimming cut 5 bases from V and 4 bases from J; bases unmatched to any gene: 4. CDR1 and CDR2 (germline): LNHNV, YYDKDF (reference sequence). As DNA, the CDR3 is TGTGCCACCAGCGGGGGGACTAGCGGTTACAATGAGCAGTTCTTC. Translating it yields CATSGGTSGYNEQFF.

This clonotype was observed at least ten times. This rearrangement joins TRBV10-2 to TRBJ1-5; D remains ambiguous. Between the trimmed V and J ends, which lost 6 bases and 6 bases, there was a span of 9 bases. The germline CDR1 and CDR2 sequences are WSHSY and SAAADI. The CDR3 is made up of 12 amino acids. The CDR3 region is CASRSPGQPQHF. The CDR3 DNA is TGCGCCAGCAGGTCCCCCGGTCAGCCCCAGCATTTT.

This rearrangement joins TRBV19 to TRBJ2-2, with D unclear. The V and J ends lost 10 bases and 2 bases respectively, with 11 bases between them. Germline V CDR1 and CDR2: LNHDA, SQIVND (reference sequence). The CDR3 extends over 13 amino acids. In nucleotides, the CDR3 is TGTGCCAATCCGCCCTACAACACCGGGGAGCTGTTTTTT. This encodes CANPPYNTGELFF.

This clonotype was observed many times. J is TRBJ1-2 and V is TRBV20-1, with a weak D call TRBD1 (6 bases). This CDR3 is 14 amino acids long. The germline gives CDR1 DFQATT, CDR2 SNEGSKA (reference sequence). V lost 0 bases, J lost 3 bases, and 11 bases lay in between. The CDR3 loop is CSARDVQGYYGYTF. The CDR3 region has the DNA TGCAGTGCTAGAGATGTACAGGGATACTATGGCTACACCTTC.

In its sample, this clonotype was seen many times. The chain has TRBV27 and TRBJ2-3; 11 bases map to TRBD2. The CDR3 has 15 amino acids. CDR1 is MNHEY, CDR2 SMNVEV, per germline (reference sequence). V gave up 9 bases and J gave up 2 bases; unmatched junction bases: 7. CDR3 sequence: CASILSGGATDTQYF. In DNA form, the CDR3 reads TGTGCCAGTATACTTAGCGGGGGGGCCACAGATACGCAGTATTTT.

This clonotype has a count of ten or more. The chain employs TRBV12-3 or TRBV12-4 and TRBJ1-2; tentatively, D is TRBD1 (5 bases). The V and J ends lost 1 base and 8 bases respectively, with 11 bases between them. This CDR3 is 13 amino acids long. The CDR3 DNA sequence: TGTGCCAGCAGTTTAGGGCAGGGCGGCGGCTACACCTTC. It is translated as CASSLGQGGGYTF.

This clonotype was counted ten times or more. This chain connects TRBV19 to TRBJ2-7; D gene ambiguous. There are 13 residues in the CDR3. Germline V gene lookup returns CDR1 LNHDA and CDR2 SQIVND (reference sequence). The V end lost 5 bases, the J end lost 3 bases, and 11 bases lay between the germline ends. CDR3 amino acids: CASSRTTNYEQYF. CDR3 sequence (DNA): TGTGCCAGTAGTCGGACCACCAACTACGAGCAGTACTTC.

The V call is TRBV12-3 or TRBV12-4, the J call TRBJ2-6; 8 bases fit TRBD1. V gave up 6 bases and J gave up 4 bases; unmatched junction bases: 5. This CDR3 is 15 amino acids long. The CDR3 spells CASRPTGAGANVLTF. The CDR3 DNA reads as TGTGCCAGCAGGCCGACAGGGGCGGGGGCCAACGTCCTGACTTTC.

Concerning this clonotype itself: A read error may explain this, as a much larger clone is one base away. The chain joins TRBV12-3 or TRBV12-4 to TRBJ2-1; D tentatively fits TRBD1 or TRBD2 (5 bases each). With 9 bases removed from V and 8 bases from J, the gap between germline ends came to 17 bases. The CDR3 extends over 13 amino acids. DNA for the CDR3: TGTGCCAGAAGTCGGGACGCATCCCATGAGCAGTTCTTC. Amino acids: CARSRDASHEQFF.

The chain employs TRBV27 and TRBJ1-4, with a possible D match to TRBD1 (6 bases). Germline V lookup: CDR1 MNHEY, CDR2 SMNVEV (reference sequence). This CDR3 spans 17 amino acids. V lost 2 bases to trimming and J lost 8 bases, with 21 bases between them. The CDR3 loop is CASSLVRDTRRGEKLFF. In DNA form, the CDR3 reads TGTGCCAGCAGTTTAGTACGGGACACCCGGAGAGGGGAAAAACTGTTTTTT. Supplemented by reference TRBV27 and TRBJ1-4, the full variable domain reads EAQVTQNPRYLITVTGKKLTVTCSQNMNHEYMSWYRQDPGLGLRQIYYSMNVEVTDKGDVPEGYKVSRKEKRNFPLILESPSPNQTSLYFCASSLVRDTRRGEKLFFGSGTQLSVL.

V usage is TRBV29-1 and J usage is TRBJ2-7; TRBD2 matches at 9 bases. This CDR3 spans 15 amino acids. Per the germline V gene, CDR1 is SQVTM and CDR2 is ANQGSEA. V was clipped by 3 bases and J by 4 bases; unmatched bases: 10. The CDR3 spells CSVEASGIKGYEQYF. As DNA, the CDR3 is TGCAGCGTTGAGGCTAGCGGGATTAAGGGGTACGAGCAGTACTTC.